What follows describes a single TCR beta chain. The sample contains more than one DNA sequence encoding this CDR3. Clinical history as reported by participants underpinned cohort assignment. Study processing details: Amplifying reference gene primers gave estimates of nucleated cell counts. Some clones are missing from TCRdb's copy, which holds only in-frame ones; the method was immunoSEQ multiplex PCR. The V and J calls and the clone size are those of that table, but D and trimming were determined from the DNA. The repertoire includes about 230,000 clones, just under 90% of them detected once, and roughly 4% sits in the top ten. The sample is drawn from a study of blood T cell repertoires in COVID-19. Across the whole study: The study drew acute and convalescent COVID-19 samples from the United States, Italy and Spain. T cells, B-cell-depleted T cells, or PBMCs provided the cDNA or gDNA that served as material.

The CDR3 is 14 residues long. Germline CDR1 LGHDT, CDR2 YNNKEL (reference sequence). Trimming at V came to 4 bases and at J to 2 bases, leaving 2 bases not matched to a gene. This clonotype was obtained from a woman in her 30s with acute COVID-19. The chain has TRBV3-1 (or the pseudogene TRBV3-2) and TRBJ1-3, with 7 bases identical to TRBD1. Sample: PBMCs or T cells enriched from blood (not recorded which). This chain's CDR3 is CASSLGTAGNTIYF. The CDR3 nucleotides are TGTGCCAGCAGCCTAGGGACAGCTGGAAACACCATATATTTT.